The rows below give T cell receptor beta chains drawn from one sample of a study of T cell responses to AZD1222 COVID-19 vaccine. TCRdb's copy holds only in-frame clones and misses some; the assay was immunoSEQ multiplex PCR. The sample carries 100,000 to 150,000 clones, roughly nine tenths recorded once. The sequenced sample was peripheral blood, obtained on day 0 of AZD1222 vaccination. The receptor set was obtained from an adult in good health. Each CDR3 is given with its conserved first and last residue. D genes are given only for firm matches. The size field is filled for only some rows; it gives once, few, many or a size class.

CDR3 DNA	CDR3 protein	V gene	J gene	D gene	clone size
TGTGCCAGTAGTATATACCCCCCGGGACAGGGCCATCAGCCCCAGCATTTT	CASSIYPPGQGHQPQHF	TRBV19	TRBJ1-5	TRBD1	-
TGTGCCAGCAGCTTGTCCCGGGACAGCGGGGATGGCTACACCTTC	CASSLSRDSGDGYTF	TRBV7-6	TRBJ1-2	TRBD1	-
TGTGCCAGCAGCTTAGAACAGGGATACGCTTTCTTT	CASSLEQGYAFF	TRBV13	TRBJ1-1	-	-
TGTGCCAGCTCACCTTCTACCGGGACTAACGAGCAGTACTTC	CASSPSTGTNEQYF	TRBV18	TRBJ2-7	TRBD2	-
TGTGCCAGCAGTTTATCGGGGACTTCGTCTTTC	CASSLSGTSSF	TRBV28	TRBJ1-2	-	-
TGTGCCACCCAGGACAGGGTCGGGCAGCCCCAGCATTTT	CATQDRVGQPQHF	TRBV2	TRBJ1-5	TRBD1	-
TGTGCCACCAGTCCCCGACAGTCCTCTGGGGCCAACGTCCTGACTTTC	CATSPRQSSGANVLTF	TRBV24-1	TRBJ2-6	-	-
TGTGCCAGCAGAGTGGGACAGGGAGGGGGAATGAACACTGAAGCTTTCTTT	CASRVGQGGGMNTEAFF	TRBV28	TRBJ1-1	TRBD1	-
TGTGCCAGCAGTTTAAGAAGTAGTGGGACAGTTACAGATACGCAGTATTTT	CASSLRSSGTVTDTQYF	TRBV27	TRBJ2-3	TRBD1	-
TGTGCCAGCAGCCGTAGACTAGCGGGGCACACCGGGGAGCTGTTTTTT	CASSRRLAGHTGELFF	TRBV3-1/TRBV3-2	TRBJ2-2	TRBD2	once
TGTGCCAGCAGCCCGGACTACACCCAGCCCCAGCATTTT	CASSPDYTQPQHF	TRBV16	TRBJ1-5	-	-
TGCGCCAGCAGCCGGCTGACAGGGGTGAACATTCAGTACTTC	CASSRLTGVNIQYF	TRBV5-1	TRBJ2-4	TRBD1	-
TGTGCCAGCAGCCATCCGGGACTAGCGGGAGACAATGAGCAGTTCTTC	CASSHPGLAGDNEQFF	TRBV14	TRBJ2-1	TRBD2	-
TGTGCCAGCATCGGGAGTAGCGATACGCAGTATTTT	CASIGSSDTQYF	TRBV28	TRBJ2-3	-	-
TGTGCCAGCAGCTTAATGGACGCGCGGGAGACCCAGTACTTC	CASSLMDARETQYF	TRBV5-4	TRBJ2-5	-	-
TGTGCCATCAGAGGACCTAACAGACCCGAGCAGTACTTC	CAIRGPNRPEQYF	TRBV10-3	TRBJ2-7	-	-
TGTGCCAGCAGCTTAATCCCAAACGGGAACACCGGGGAGCTGTTTTTT	CASSLIPNGNTGELFF	TRBV7-3	TRBJ2-2	-	-
TGTGCCAGCAGCCAGAGATCAAAGGGATATGGCTACACCTTC	CASSQRSKGYGYTF	TRBV3-1/TRBV3-2	TRBJ1-2	-	-
TGTGCCAGCAGCTTCACGTACGCCCCTGGGACAGGGAACACTGAAGCTTTCTTT	CASSFTYAPGTGNTEAFF	TRBV11-2	TRBJ1-1	TRBD1	-
TGTGCCTGGAGTGGACAGGCAAATTCACCCCTCCACTTT	CAWSGQANSPLHF	TRBV30	TRBJ1-6	-	-
TGTGCCAGCAGCTTAGGAGGCAACCCTAGGGAAAAACTGTTTTTT	CASSLGGNPREKLFF	TRBV7-2	TRBJ1-4	-	-
TGTGCCAGCAGCCAAGATGGACAGAGGAGCAATCAGCCCCAGCATTTT	CASSQDGQRSNQPQHF	TRBV3-1/TRBV3-2	TRBJ1-5	-	-
TGTGCCAGCAGCCAAGAGGCCCGAGTAGTATCTGGAAACACCATATATTTT	CASSQEARVVSGNTIYF	TRBV4-2	TRBJ1-3	-	-
TGTGCCAGCAGCTTGGTTTTAGGCGGGAGCTCCTACAATGAGCAGTTCTTC	CASSLVLGGSSYNEQFF	TRBV5-6	TRBJ2-1	TRBD2	-
TGTGCCACCAGTGATTTGACAGACCAGCCCCAGCATTTT	CATSDLTDQPQHF	TRBV24-1	TRBJ1-5	-	-
TGTGCCAGCAGCCGCCATAAACCCTACGAGCAGTACTTC	CASSRHKPYEQYF	TRBV11-1	TRBJ2-7	-	once
TGTGCCAGCAGCTTATCTGGGTTTTATGGCTACACCTTC	CASSLSGFYGYTF	TRBV11-2	TRBJ1-2	-	once
TGTGCCAGTAGTGAGCGCGCGCAAACGCAGTATTTT	CASSERAQTQYF	TRBV19	TRBJ2-3	-	-
TGTGCCAGTAGTCTCAGGGGTGAGGCCTACAATGAGCAGTTCTTC	CASSLRGEAYNEQFF	TRBV19	TRBJ2-1	-	-
TGTGCCAGCAATGAAAACGGTTTCTACGAGCAGTACTTC	CASNENGFYEQYF	TRBV6-1	TRBJ2-7	-	-
TGTGCCAGCTCACCCTACGGGGTACCGGGACAGATAGACTACGAGCAGTACTTC	CASSPYGVPGQIDYEQYF	TRBV18	TRBJ2-7	TRBD1	-
TGTGCCAGCAGTTTTAAGGGGAACTATGGCTACACCTTC	CASSFKGNYGYTF	TRBV6-2/TRBV6-3	TRBJ1-2	-	-
TGTGCCAGCAGCCCTCCCGGGACAGCCAACGGGGCTTTCTTT	CASSPPGTANGAFF	TRBV9	TRBJ1-1	TRBD1	-
TGTGCCAGCAGTGCCTCGGGATCTGGAAACACCATATATTTT	CASSASGSGNTIYF	TRBV25-1	TRBJ1-3	-	few
TGTGCCAGCAGGCTTCCGGGACAGGGGGCCATGAACGAATATAGCAATCAGCCCCAGCATTTT	CASRLPGQGAMNEYSNQPQHF	TRBV28	TRBJ1-5	TRBD1	-
TGTGCCAGCAGTCCTGGGACTATAACTAATGAAAAACTGTTTTTT	CASSPGTITNEKLFF	TRBV6-5	TRBJ1-4	-	-
TGTGCCAGCAGCGTTTCCTTTTCCGGGACAGGGGGCTCACCCCTCCACTTT	CASSVSFSGTGGSPLHF	TRBV3-1/TRBV3-2	TRBJ1-6	TRBD1	-
TGTGCCAGCAGTCTTCAGGGGAACACTGAAGCTTTCTTT	CASSLQGNTEAFF	TRBV6-2/TRBV6-3	TRBJ1-1	-	few
TGTGCCAGCAGCCCACTTCCCTATGGCTACACCTTC	CASSPLPYGYTF	TRBV11-2	TRBJ1-2	-	-
TGTGCCAGCAGCTTAGGGTTAGTGGGGGCTTTCTTT	CASSLGLVGAFF	TRBV11-2	TRBJ1-1	-	-
TGTGCCAGTTGTAGCCGGGAGTTCATCAATGAGCAGTTCTTC	CASCSREFINEQFF	TRBV19	TRBJ2-1	-	-
TGTGCCAGCGGCGGGCAGTTCACTGAAGCTTTCTTT	CASGGQFTEAFF	TRBV9	TRBJ1-1	-	-
TGTGCCAGCAGTTTGGGAGACAGGGGGGTGCCCCAGCATTTT	CASSLGDRGVPQHF	TRBV28	TRBJ1-5	TRBD1	-
TGTGCCAGCAGTTTTTCCGGGACCGGTCTCACCTTC	CASSFSGTGLTF	TRBV12-3/TRBV12-4	TRBJ1-2	-	-
TGTGCCACCAGTGATTCGGTCGTTCTGGAAGAGACCCAGTACTTC	CATSDSVVLEETQYF	TRBV24-1	TRBJ2-5	-	-
TGTGCCAGCAGTGTAACAGGGGGCCTCGAGACCCAGTACTTC	CASSVTGGLETQYF	TRBV25-1	TRBJ2-5	TRBD1	-
TGCGCCAGCAGCCCCTTTCTAGGCTCCTACGAGCAGTACTTC	CASSPFLGSYEQYF	TRBV4-1	TRBJ2-7	-	few
TGTGCCAGCAGTGTGGATGGACAGGGTTCCCTTCCAGGATATGGCTACACCTTC	CASSVDGQGSLPGYGYTF	TRBV6-4	TRBJ1-2	TRBD1	-